This T cell receptor beta chain originates from a study of type 1 regulatory T cells. Study-level background: This in vitro CD4 product, T-allo10, is enriched for Tr1 cells and alloantigen-specific.

TCRdb called the reads again in MiXCR, with one record for every CDR3 protein. This sample yields some 90,000 distinct CDR3 sequences, of which roughly 31% are seen a single time; around 2.3% belongs to the top ten. The CDR3 length is 16 residues. V trimming: 1 base; J trimming: 2 bases; junction bases outside the gene matches: 6. The germline CDR1 and CDR2 sequences are LNHNV and YYDKDF (reference sequence). Sequencing was carried out using CD4+ T cells, either the whole sample or a sorted fraction (not recorded which). The clonotype originates from a human donor in good health. The V call is TRBV15, the J call TRBJ2-7; 9 nucleotides match TRBD1. The CDR3 spells CATSRGGGQGTYEQYF. For the CDR3, the DNA is TGTGCCACCAGCAGAGGAGGAGGACAGGGGACCTACGAGCAGTACTTC.